The 22 T cell receptor beta chains below come from one sample, sequenced in a study of cytomegalovirus exposure and HLA in healthy donors. Sequencing was performed with immunoSEQ multiplex PCR; in TCRdb, only in-frame clones are kept and a portion is missing. The sample consists of roughly 50,000 clones, roughly 90% of them appearing once. Sequencing input: PBMCs. The receptor source for this set is a man younger than 35 in good health and CMV-seronegative.

The J gene is TRBJ1-3, the V gene TRBV18, with 8 bases that match TRBD1. The CDR3 runs to 16 residues. Germline V CDR1 and CDR2: KGHSH, LQKENI. J gave up 0 bases and V 0 bases, and 1 base lay outside the gene matches. Here the CDR3 DNA reads TGTGCCAGCTCACCACCGGGACAGGTCTCTGGAAACACCATATATTTT. Its protein is CASSPPGQVSGNTIYF. Drawing the rest from reference TRBV18 and TRBJ1-3, the complete variable domain is NAGVMQNPRHLVRRRGQEARLRCSPMKGHSHVYWYRQLPEEGLKFMVYLQKENIIDESGMPKERFSAEFPKEGPSILRIQQVVRGDSAAYFCASSPPGQVSGNTIYFGEGSWLTVV.

The chain combines TRBV18 with TRBJ2-7; 7 bases fit TRBD1. Losses at the gene ends were 6 bases for V and 5 bases for J; bases not matched to a gene: 7. Germline CDR1 and CDR2: KGHSH and LQKENI. The CDR3 runs 13 residues. CDR3 residues: CASSLRQGDEQYF. CDR3 bases: TGTGCCAGCTCGCTACGACAGGGAGACGAGCAGTACTTC.

The DNA for the CDR3 is TGTGCCAGCAGCAACGGACAGCCGAACACCGGGGAGCTGTTTTTT. It translates to CASSNGQPNTGELFF. This chain uses TRBV21-1 with TRBJ2-2; the table calls TRBD1, which could not be checked here. TRBV21-1 is a recognized pseudogene. The CDR3 is 15 amino acids.

The J gene is TRBJ2-1, the V gene TRBV28, with TRBD2 matching over 7 bases. The CDR3 is 16 amino acids. The germline gives CDR1 MDHEN, CDR2 SYDVKM. V shed 6 bases, J shed 6 bases, and the junction held 14 bases outside the gene matches. The CDR3 DNA is TGTGCCAGCAGCAGGACGGGGGGTATGGTTTTCAATGAGCAGTTCTTC. This gives the protein CASSRTGGMVFNEQFF.

The genes are TRBV5-6 and TRBJ2-3, with D maybe TRBD2 (6 bases). Germline values: CDR1 SGHDT, CDR2 YYEEEE. The V gene lost 0 bases and the J gene lost 2 bases, with 16 bases spanning the gap. CDR3 size: 17 residues. The DNA of the CDR3 is TGTGCCAGCAGCTTGGGGTTAGCGGCGAAATACACAGATACGCAGTATTTT. Its protein product is CASSLGLAAKYTDTQYF.

This chain joins TRBV11-1 and TRBJ2-3, with 11 positions matching TRBD2. In germline, CDR1 is SGHAT, CDR2 FQDESV (reference sequence). The junction had 2 bases not matched to a gene; V was cut back by 3 bases and J by 3 bases. This CDR3 has 15 amino acids. CDR3 amino acids: CASSFLAGGTDTQYF. The CDR3 bases are TGTGCCAGCAGCTTTCTAGCGGGAGGTACAGATACGCAGTATTTT.

The chain links TRBV5-1 to TRBJ2-2; 12 bases agree with TRBD2. CDR1 is SGHRS and CDR2 is YFSETQ in the germline V gene. V lost 0 bases, J lost 0 bases, and 6 bases stayed unmatched. CDR3 length: 19 residues. CDR3 amino acids: CASSLEGLAGVANTGELFF. The CDR3 DNA is TGCGCCAGCAGCTTGGAGGGACTAGCGGGCGTCGCGAACACCGGGGAGCTGTTTTTT.

On this clone itself: At one end, the junction sequence differs from germline, possibly due to a read error. This CDR3 is CASSGGAVGLVYHF. CDR3 coding DNA: TGTGCCAGCAGTGGCGGAGCGGTGGGACTAGTGTATCACTTC. The chain employs TRBV2 and TRBJ2-4; the match to TRBD2 covers 8 bases. Germline values: CDR1 SNHLY, CDR2 FYNNEI. This CDR3 is 14 amino acids long.

The chain joins TRBV9 to TRBJ1-1, with D perhaps matching TRBD1 (6 bases). Trimming left V 3 bases short and J 8 bases short, with 14 bases between. Germline CDR1 and CDR2: SGDLS and YYNGEE. CDR3 length: 13 residues. CDR3 loop: CASSGGGTHEAFF. The CDR3 coding sequence is TGTGCCAGCAGCGGCGGGGGCACCCACGAAGCTTTCTTT.

This sequence joins TRBV6-5 and TRBJ1-5; possible D gene TRBD1, 5 bases. V was pared by 6 bases and J by 10 bases, with 22 bases between. Germline-derived CDR1 and CDR2 are MNHEY and SVGAGI. CDR3 length: 15 amino acids. CDR3 amino acids: CASSPGGGSRVPQHF. DNA of the CDR3: TGTGCCAGCAGCCCCGGTGGGGGGAGCAGGGTACCCCAGCATTTT.

This clone was seen only a few times. One end of the junction varies from germline; a read error may be responsible. This chain connects TRBV7-7 to TRBJ1-5, with D unresolved. The germline CDR1 and CDR2 sequences are SSHAT and FNYEAQ (reference sequence). The CDR3 is made up of 15 amino acids. For the CDR3, the DNA is TGTGCTAGCATCACCGGGAGAATTAGCAATCAGCCCCAGCATTTT. This sequence encodes CASITGRISNQPQHF.

This rearrangement joins TRBV7-3 to TRBJ2-2; possibly TRBD1 for D (6 bases). The CDR3 is made up of 18 amino acids. Looked up from germline, CDR1 is SGHTA and CDR2 is FQGTGA. Trimming left V 1 base short and J 6 bases short, with 21 bases between. The CDR3 DNA sequence: TGTGCCAGCAGCTTAAGACCCCCCGAGGGGGAGAGCCCCGGGGAGCTGTTTTTT. Encoded protein: CASSLRPPEGESPGELFF.

The V call is TRBV7-8, the J call TRBJ2-7; 9 nucleotides agree with TRBD2. The CDR3 consists of 13 residues. V lost 11 bases to trimming and J lost 0 bases; unmatched junction nucleotides: 5. Germline CDR1 SGHVS, CDR2 FQNEAQ. The CDR3 DNA is TGTGCCGTCGCGGGGGGGAGCTCCTACGAGCAGTACTTC. Its translation: CAVAGGSSYEQYF.

The rearrangement links TRBV6-5 to TRBJ1-3; maybe TRBD1 (6 bases). Germline assignment: CDR1 MNHEY and CDR2 SVGAGI. The CDR3 contains 14 residues. Trimming cost V 6 bases and J 0 bases, with 9 bases left between them. The CDR3 DNA follows: TGTGCCAGCAGGGGACACCTCTCTGGAAACACCATATATTTT. Protein: CASRGHLSGNTIYF.

The V gene is TRBV7-8, the J gene TRBJ2-1; TRBD2 agrees at 9 bases. Germline V gene data show CDR1 as SGHVS and CDR2 as FQNEAQ. V shed 4 bases and J 5 bases; nucleotides not matched to a gene: 6. CDR3 size: 15 residues. CDR3 sequence reads: CASSSQAGGHNEQFF. CDR3 sequence (DNA): TGTGCCAGCAGCTCCCAAGCGGGAGGCCACAATGAGCAGTTCTTC.

The chain carries TRBV6-1 and TRBJ2-7; 8 bases line up with TRBD2. From germline, CDR1 is MNHNS and CDR2 SASEGT. Trimming cost V 10 bases and J 2 bases; bases outside gene matches: 13. This CDR3 comprises 15 residues. The CDR3 is CATADGASGPYEQYF. The DNA of the CDR3 is TGTGCCACCGCTGATGGGGCTAGCGGGCCCTACGAGCAGTACTTC.

V is TRBV14 and J is TRBJ2-3; a possible D gene is TRBD1 (5 bases). Germline V CDR1 and CDR2: SGHDN, FVKESK. V lost 1 base and J lost 1, with 12 bases in between. There are 16 residues in the CDR3. CDR3 amino acids: CASSQAGALGTDTQYF. The CDR3 DNA follows: TGTGCCAGCAGCCAAGCTGGGGCCTTGGGCACAGATACGCAGTATTTT.

The chain joins TRBV28 to TRBJ1-3; D unclear. With 1 base removed from V and 6 bases from J, the gap between germline ends came to 4 bases. This CDR3 region has 12 residues. Germline V lookup: CDR1 MDHEN, CDR2 SYDVKM. CDR3 nucleotides: TGTGCCAGCAGTTTATCCCAAAACACCATATATTTT. Protein product: CASSLSQNTIYF.

This chain joins TRBV9 and TRBJ2-1, with 11 bases fitting TRBD2. This CDR3 region has 15 residues. V dropped 4 bases and J dropped 4; count of bases not matched to a gene: 4. The germline V gene has CDR1 SGDLS and CDR2 YYNGEE. The CDR3 DNA reads TGTGCCAGCAGCTTTACTAGCGGGAGTTACAATGAGCAGTTCTTC. This encodes CASSFTSGSYNEQFF.

The sample holds a few counts of this clone. The rearrangement joins TRBV30 to TRBJ1-5, with TRBD1 identical over 8 bases. CDR3 length: 15 amino acids. Unmatched junction bases numbered 6, after V lost 1 base and J lost 4 bases. Germline-derived CDR1 and CDR2 are GTSNPN and SVGIG (reference sequence). In DNA form, the CDR3 reads TGTGCCTGGAGTGCTCAGACAGGGGCGAATCAGCCCCAGCATTTT. Protein sequence: CAWSAQTGANQPQHF.

The chain joins TRBV9 to TRBJ2-3, with D possibly matching TRBD2 (6 bases). V gave up 2 bases and J gave up 3 bases, with 13 bases separating them. Germline V gene data show CDR1 as SGDLS and CDR2 as YYNGEE. The CDR3 spans 15 residues. The CDR3 DNA is TGTGCCAGCAGCGTGGAAGGCAGCGGGACAGATACGCAGTATTTT. It specifies CASSVEGSGTDTQYF. The whole variable domain, remainder taken from reference TRBV9 and TRBJ2-3, is DSGVTQTPKHLITATGQRVTLRCSPRSGDLSVYWYQQSLDQGLQFLIQYYNGEERAKGNILERFSAQQFPDLHSELNLSSLELGDSALYFCASSVEGSGTDTQYFGPGTRLTVL.

The CDR3 region has the DNA TGTGCCACCAGGACAGGAACCTATGGCTACACCTTC. It is translated as CATRTGTYGYTF. The rearrangement joins TRBV6-1 to TRBJ1-2; 7 bases are a match to TRBD1. The CDR3 sequence is 12 residues long. The V and J ends lost 10 bases and 4 bases, in that order; junction bases with no gene match: 6. CDR1 MNHNS and CDR2 SASEGT come from the germline V gene.